The clone carrying this T cell receptor (beta chain) was observed once. As yet, its antigen is unknown. A read error may explain this, as a much larger clone is one base away. This specimen comes from a study of blood T cells in healthy people across ages. Study conclusions and caveats: It was the long-lived donors that had more naive CD4+ cells and higher diversity than aged donors. No one knew whether donors had CMV, which possibly confounded expanded clonotype changes.

Next came a second PCR, run for about 6 to 12 cycles, which used a sample-barcoded 5' primer along with a J-beta primer mix. Each CDR3 protein is one row after TCRdb ran MiXCR on the 5' RACE reads. The sample has about 780,000 distinct CDR3 sequences, 55% to 65% seen once. Germline V gives CDR1 SGHTA, CDR2 FQGNSA. This CDR3 comprises 13 residues. The chain joins TRBV7-2 to TRBJ2-7; D is ambiguous. Sequencing was done on a sample of blood. The source is a man aged 25 to 40 in good health. The CDR3 spells CVSSPPTLYEQYF. CDR3 coding DNA: TGTGTCAGCAGCCCCCCGACCCTTTACGAGCAGTACTTC.